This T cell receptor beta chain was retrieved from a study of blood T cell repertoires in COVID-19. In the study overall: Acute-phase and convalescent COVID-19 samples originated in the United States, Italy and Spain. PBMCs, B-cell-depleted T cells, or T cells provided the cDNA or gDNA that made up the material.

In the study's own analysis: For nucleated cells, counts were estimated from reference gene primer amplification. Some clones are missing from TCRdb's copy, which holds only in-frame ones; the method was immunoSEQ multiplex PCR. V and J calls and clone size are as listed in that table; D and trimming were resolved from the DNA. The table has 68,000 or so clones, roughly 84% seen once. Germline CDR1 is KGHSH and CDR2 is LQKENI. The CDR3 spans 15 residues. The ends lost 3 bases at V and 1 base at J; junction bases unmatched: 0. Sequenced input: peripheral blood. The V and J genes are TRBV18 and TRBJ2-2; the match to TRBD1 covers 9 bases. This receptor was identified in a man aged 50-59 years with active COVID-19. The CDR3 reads CASSPGQGNTGELFF. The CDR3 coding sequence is TGTGCCAGCTCACCGGGACAGGGGAACACCGGGGAGCTGTTTTTT.